The 15 T cell receptor beta chains reported below all come from one sample, sequenced in a study of blood T cell repertoires in COVID-19. Assay: immunoSEQ multiplex PCR; the TCRdb copy retains only in-frame clones and omits some. The table shows fewer than 120,000 clones, with about three quarters occurring only once. The sample consisted of peripheral blood. All receptors derive from a woman older than 75 with active or convalescent COVID-19.

The J gene is TRBJ2-7, the V gene TRBV6-5, with a weak D call TRBD1 (6 bases). CDR3 size: 13 residues. V was pared by 8 bases and J by 2 bases, with 13 bases between. The germline gives CDR1 MNHEY, CDR2 SVGAGI. The CDR3 nucleotides read TGTGCCAGCGAGGTTAACAGGGCCTACGAGCAGTACTTC. Residues: CASEVNRAYEQYF.

This chain links TRBV19 with TRBJ1-5; no definite D call. The CDR3 consists of 17 residues. Per germline, CDR1 LNHDA and CDR2 SQIVND (reference sequence). Between the trimmed V and J ends, which lost 6 bases and 0 bases, there was a span of 18 bases. CDR3 bases: TGTGCCAGTAGGACCACGAGGTTGTCGAGTAGCAATCAGCCCCAGCATTTT. Its translation: CASRTTRLSSSNQPQHF. Using reference TRBV19 and TRBJ1-5 for the parts outside the CDR3, the full variable domain is DGGITQSPKYLFRKEGQNVTLSCEQNLNHDAMYWYRQDPGQGLRLIYYSQIVNDFQKGDIAEGYSVSREKKESFPLTVTSAQKNPTAFYLCASRTTRLSSSNQPQHFGDGTRLSIL.

The V gene is TRBV5-1, the J gene TRBJ2-3; perhaps TRBD2 as D (6 bases). The CDR3 has 17 residues. CDR1 and CDR2 (germline): SGHRS, YFSETQ. V dropped 4 bases and J dropped 1 base, with 19 bases sitting between them. CDR3 DNA: TGCGCCAGCAGCATGGGGAATAGCGGTTCTGGCACAGATACGCAGTATTTT. Amino acid sequence: CASSMGNSGSGTDTQYF. The full variable domain, completed using reference TRBV5-1 and TRBJ2-3, is KAGVTQTPRYLIKTRGQQVTLSCSPISGHRSVSWYQQTPGQGLQFLFEYFSETQRNKGNFPGRFSGRQFSNSRSEMNVSTLELGDSALYLCASSMGNSGSGTDTQYFGPGTRLTVL.

The rearrangement joins TRBV3-1 (or the pseudogene TRBV3-2) to TRBJ2-5; TRBD2 agrees at 8 bases. This CDR3 spans 14 amino acids. The germline V gene has CDR1 LGHDT and CDR2 YNNKEL (reference sequence). The J segment lost 5 bases and the V segment lost 4 bases, leaving 6 bases of the junction unmatched. The DNA for the CDR3 is TGTGCCAGCAGCCCGCCCGGGACTAGGGAGACCCAGTACTTC. Translated, it gives CASSPPGTRETQYF.

CDR3 protein: CASSNRVHEQYF. CDR3 sequence (DNA): TGTGCCAGCAGCAACAGGGTCCACGAGCAGTACTTC. This chain links TRBV27 with TRBJ2-7, with D perhaps matching TRBD1 (6 bases). The CDR3 has 12 amino acids. Trimming stripped 6 bases from V and 5 bases from J, with 11 bases between. Germline V gives CDR1 MNHEY, CDR2 SMNVEV (reference sequence).

The rearrangement uses TRBV19 and TRBJ2-5; TRBD1 aligns across 7 bases. V shed 6 bases, J shed 1 base, and the junction held 8 bases outside the gene matches. The CDR3 spans 15 residues. Germline V gene data show CDR1 as LNHDA and CDR2 as SQIVND (reference sequence). The DNA of the CDR3 is TGTGCCAGTAGCACACCCCACAGGGGCCAAGAGACCCAGTACTTC. It specifies CASSTPHRGQETQYF.

This rearrangement joins TRBV20-1 to TRBJ1-1; no firm D call. The germline V and J ends were trimmed by 2 bases and 8 bases, with 9 bases remaining between them. The CDR3 covers 11 residues. The V gene's germline CDR1 is DFQATT and CDR2 SNEGSKA (reference sequence). CDR3 DNA sequence: TGCAGTGCTAGATCACCCCTAGAAGCTTTCTTT. The encoded protein is CSARSPLEAFF.

On this clone itself: The sample carries other DNA sequences with the same CDR3. The chain links TRBV2 to TRBJ2-7; the match to TRBD1 covers 8 bases. V was pared by 3 bases and J by 4 bases, with 5 bases of the junction left unmatched. The germline V gene encodes CDR1 SNHLY and CDR2 FYNNEI. The CDR3 sequence is 14 residues long. The CDR3 loop reads CASSDQGAGYEQYF. The CDR3, as DNA: TGTGCCAGCAGTGATCAGGGGGCGGGTTACGAGCAGTACTTC.

The V and J genes are TRBV30 and TRBJ1-2; D gene unclear. This CDR3 spans 14 amino acids. CDR1 is GTSNPN, CDR2 SVGIG, per germline (reference sequence). With 4 bases removed from V and 4 bases from J, the gap between germline ends came to 16 bases. CDR3 region: CAWNAGGPFYGYTF. CDR3 DNA sequence: TGTGCCTGGAACGCAGGAGGGCCCTTCTATGGCTACACCTTC.

The CDR3 coding sequence is TGTGCCAGCAGCGTAGAGGCGGGAGGGTCAGATACGCAGTATTTT. Protein product: CASSVEAGGSDTQYF. The chain recombines TRBV9 with TRBJ2-3, with 9 bases that match TRBD2. The CDR3 has 15 amino acids. Germline V CDR1 and CDR2: SGDLS, YYNGEE. V lost 0 bases, J lost 4 bases, and 3 bases stayed unmatched.

V gene TRBV19 combines with J gene TRBJ2-1; 10 nucleotides align to TRBD1. CDR3 length: 16 amino acids. Germline values: CDR1 LNHDA, CDR2 SQIVND (reference sequence). Trimming cost V 5 bases and J 7 bases; bases outside gene matches: 11. This CDR3 is CASSFRGTGVRNEQFF. The DNA of the CDR3 is TGTGCCAGTAGTTTCCGCGGGACAGGGGTTAGGAATGAGCAGTTCTTC.

In the case of this clone: Other DNA sequences from this sample encode an identical CDR3 as well. The chain couples TRBV7-3 to TRBJ2-2; possibly TRBD2 for D (5 bases). V was shortened by 4 bases and J by 1 base, with 7 bases between the two germline ends. Germline values: CDR1 SGHTA, CDR2 FQGTGA. This CDR3 contains 14 residues. CDR3 loop: CASSSGLNTGELFF. For the CDR3, the DNA is TGTGCCAGCAGCTCTGGACTGAACACCGGGGAGCTGTTTTTT.

This chain uses TRBV30 with TRBJ2-5; 13 bases fit TRBD2. CDR1 and CDR2 from the germline V gene are GTSNPN and SVGIG (reference sequence). J gave up 5 bases and V 0 bases, and 9 bases lay outside the gene matches. The CDR3 contains 17 residues. The CDR3 DNA reads TGTGCCTGGAGTGTACGGACTAGCGGGAGAAGTTGGGAGACCCAGTACTTC. It translates to CAWSVRTSGRSWETQYF.

This sequence joins TRBV9 and TRBJ2-1; D may be TRBD1 (6 bases). Trimming took off 7 bases at V and 5 bases at J, with 10 bases between the two ends. Germline V gives CDR1 SGDLS, CDR2 YYNGEE. The CDR3 covers 12 residues. CDR3 region: CASAPGDNEQFF. CDR3 bases: TGTGCCAGCGCCCCAGGGGACAATGAGCAGTTCTTC.

The rearrangement joins TRBV28 to TRBJ2-1; 13 bases line up with TRBD2. Trimming at V came to 3 bases and at J to 8 bases, leaving 4 bases not matched to a gene. This CDR3 spans 15 amino acids. Germline loops: CDR1 MDHEN, CDR2 SYDVKM. The CDR3 DNA is TGTGCCAGCAGTTTTCGGACTAGCGGGAGTGATGAGCAGTTCTTC. This gives the protein CASSFRTSGSDEQFF. The full variable domain, its missing parts supplied by reference TRBV28 and TRBJ2-1, is DVKVTQSSRYLVKRTGEKVFLECVQDMDHENMFWYRQDPGLGLRLIYFSYDVKMKEKGDIPEGYSVSREKKERFSLILESASTNQTSMYLCASSFRTSGSDEQFFGPGTRLTVL.